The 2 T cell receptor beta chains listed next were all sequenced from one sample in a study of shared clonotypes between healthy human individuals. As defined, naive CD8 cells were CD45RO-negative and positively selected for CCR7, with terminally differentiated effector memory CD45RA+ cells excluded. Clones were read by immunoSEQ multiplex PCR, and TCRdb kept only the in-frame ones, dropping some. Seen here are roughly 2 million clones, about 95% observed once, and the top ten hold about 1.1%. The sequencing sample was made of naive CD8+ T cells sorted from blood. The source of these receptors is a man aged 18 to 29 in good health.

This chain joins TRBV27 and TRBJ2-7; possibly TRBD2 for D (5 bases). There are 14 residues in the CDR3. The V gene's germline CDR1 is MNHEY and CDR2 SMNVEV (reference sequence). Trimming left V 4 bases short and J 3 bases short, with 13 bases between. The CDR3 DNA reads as TGTGCCAGCAGTTCCCAGTACCGGGACTACGAGCAGTACTTC. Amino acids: CASSSQYRDYEQYF.

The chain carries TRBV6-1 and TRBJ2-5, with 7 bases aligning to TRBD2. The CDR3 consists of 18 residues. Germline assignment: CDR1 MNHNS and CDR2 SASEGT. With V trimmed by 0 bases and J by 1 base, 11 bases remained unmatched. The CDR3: CASSEAGGGRILQETQYF. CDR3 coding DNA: TGTGCCAGCAGTGAAGCGGGCGGGGGACGGATCCTCCAAGAGACCCAGTACTTC.